This TCR beta chain was found in a study of cytomegalovirus exposure and HLA in healthy donors (dated by TCRdb to 2016 to 2017). Describing the broader study: According to an earlier analysis of 587 of the donors, about 170 million T cells yielded 117 million unique TCR beta sequences and 276 Gb of sequence data. An early release covering some 640 HLA-typed donors comprised about 290 gigabases of sequencing data and 85 million to 100 million unique TCR sequences. The genetic ancestry cluster associated with self-reported Caucasian donors included about 84% of the 398 genotyped donors. The study aimed to test whether signatures of past pathogen exposure could be identified by cataloging public T cell receptors. Using immunosequencing, the study profiled T cell repertoires from 550 to 750 subjects and related those repertoires to cytomegalovirus serostatus. In addition to the first cohort of 666 subjects, a separate validation cohort of 120 different subjects was used. The study combined high-throughput TCR immunosequencing, statistical association of individual TCRs with disease status, and machine learning to predict cytomegalovirus infection status. A later analysis re-analyzed previously published TCR beta repertoires from hundreds of donors and added high-resolution HLA genotyping to study TCR occurrence patterns. In the later analysis, no new phenotypic data were used to find candidate immune exposures; instead, reliance was placed on TCR beta sequences and their occurrence across donors. In an earlier analysis of around 540 of the donors, high-throughput TCR beta sequencing was used to judge whether each TCR beta V gene segment behaved as functional or pseudogenic. Alongside the repertoire data, information on donor age, sex, ethnicity and CMV serostatus was compiled. In a later genetic analysis, genome-wide SNP genotypes for about three fifths of the roughly 670 donors were used, and that subset was treated as a discovery cohort. All discovery cohort repertoires had been generated using a single sequencing platform. Class I and class II HLA loci were covered by the typing at four-digit resolution. Typing coverage differed by locus: A, B, C, DRB1 and DQB1 were typed in roughly 620-630 donors, DQA1 in 522, DPA1 in 600 to 610, and DPB1 in approximately 450. Because of strong linkage in the cohort, roughly five DR-DQ haplotypes were treated as single units for association and clustering. Across approximately 420 genotyped donors of the cohort, an average of roughly 230,000 unique TCR beta nucleotide sequences per donor were sequenced, and roughly a sixth of those sequences were non-productive. The paper's findings and limits, for the study overall: Specific HLA alleles were associated with 18,000 or so TCR beta sequences at a false discovery rate of 0.05 in a later analysis. Linkage disequilibrium might explain the correlated functional status among segregating V segments, but an unknown experimental factor could not be excluded. An earlier analysis of approximately 540 of the donors showed that most TCR beta V segments appeared in productive rearrangements either about 87% or about 30% of the time, which broadly matched IMGT annotations. Compared with equally common non-associated chains, HLA-associated TCR beta chains in a later analysis were more clonally expanded and had lower generation probabilities. Some IMGT-functional V segments, including TRBV6-2 and TRBV6-3, could not be told apart with the 87-base-pair reads, so those segments were excluded. Most TCR sequences were observed very rarely across donors, whereas some public TCRs were present in many individuals. Around 16 rarely observed V segments, including chromosome 9 orphons, were excluded from the earlier analysis of a few hundred of the donors because counts were too low. Immune exposure information for the cohort was limited to CMV serostatus. According to a later analysis, TCR association rates differed among HLA loci, with DRB1 alleles showing the most associated TCRs and HLA-C alleles showing the fewest. Only TCR beta chains were sequenced in this cohort, and the absence of alpha or paired-chain data limited detectable features. It was suggested by the authors that the approach could potentially be generalized to other disease states and immunological phenotypes. When HLA alleles, especially DR and DQ, strongly co-occurred, TCR associations were difficult to assign to individual alleles. Three of the identified cytomegalovirus-associated TCR beta chains were confirmed in vitro to be specific for cytomegalovirus antigens. An association between a missense DCLRE1C variant and V-gene and J-gene trimming of TCR beta chains was found in a later genetic analysis and replicated in an independent cohort. A group of highly shared sequence variants was considered likely to be a technical artifact of the sequencing pipeline. The classifier was reported to diagnose cytomegalovirus status with high specificity and sensitivity in both the original and validation cohorts. In a later analysis, several top co-occurrence clusters were reported to appear linked to parvovirus B19, influenza, CMV and Epstein-Barr virus. Because HLA typing was unavailable for some donors at each locus, only the typed subset was used in association tests. A total of 150 to 200 TCR beta chains were listed by the study as associated with cytomegalovirus. Roughly uniform sequencing depth across donors was assumed in presence/absence analyses, although this assumption may not hold. A further reported finding was that TCR beta sequences accurately predicted the HLA-A and HLA-B alleles for most subjects in the first cohort. According to a later analysis, most CMV-associated TCR beta chains appeared to be HLA-restricted, and the HLA associations seemed to be driven largely by CMV exposure. In a later genetic analysis, fewer N-insertions in productive TCRs were reported among donors in an Asian-associated ancestry cluster than the roughly 640-donor mean.

The V end gives up 1 base and the J end 9 bases, leaving 6 bases in the junction not matched to a gene. Spanning cysteine to phenylalanine, the CDR3 consists of 15 amino acids. CDR3 DNA only is kept here, 45 bases in frame from base 1. CDR1 and CDR2 were assigned from the germline V gene as SGHNT and YENEEA. The cohort comprised fewer than 750 healthy bone marrow donors. At the time of sampling, every cohort member was nominally healthy, though immune exposures that went unrecorded were likely present. The donor tested CMV seropositive, placing the donor among the 290 or so seropositive members of the cohort. A peripheral blood sample was provided by each donor, and peripheral blood mononuclear cells were used for TCR beta sequencing. The Qiagen DNeasy Blood Extraction Kit was used to extract genomic DNA from the blood cell samples. For this clone: There is no known antigen for this receptor.

Libraries were prepared through the immunoSEQ multiplex PCR assay. The multiplex PCR relied on a mix of 60 forward primers for TCR Vbeta segments and 13 reverse primers for TCR Jbeta segments. The CDR3 region of rearranged TCR beta genes was amplified from genomic DNA with a multiplex PCR assay. Amplified TCR beta libraries were sequenced as 87-base-pair reads on the Illumina HiSeq System. In the source study's methods: A later analysis counted around 72 million unique TCR beta chains across the 640 or so repertoires, and some 11 million of these chains were shared by at least two donors. Raw reads were error-corrected and collapsed into unique sequences with a nearest-neighbor algorithm that merged closely related sequences to remove PCR and sequencing errors. Alignment of CDR3 sequences to IMGT reference sequences was used to assign V, D and J gene segments. For a sequence to be retained, a match of at least six nucleotides was required to both a V gene segment and a J gene segment. Rearrangements were classified as productive when the CDR3 lacked stop codons and remained in frame with V and J, and all other rearrangements were classified as non-productive. CDR3 was defined according to IMGT convention as the region running from the second conserved V-encoded cysteine to the conserved J-encoded phenylalanine. The earlier analysis of approximately 500 of the donors excluded sequences that lacked an unambiguous match to a single V gene segment. An earlier analysis of over 450 of the donors classified V segments as functional when productive rearrangements were above 56.7% and as segregating when the standard deviation between donors was above 5%. A statistical classification framework was built to diagnose cytomegalovirus status from the catalog of TCR beta chain sequences. V and J gene assignment, in a later analysis, came from comparing TCR nucleotide sequences with IMGT/GENE-DB human TR gene sequences. Using the TCRdist pipeline, a later analysis assigned CDR3 sequences along with most-parsimonious VDJ recombination scenarios. In a later analysis, each TCR beta chain was defined by its CDR3 amino acid sequence together with its V-gene family, and reads lacking a unique V-gene family were excluded. A later analysis removed roughly 590 highly shared, low-generation-probability nucleotide sequences to deal with suspected cross-contamination and a sequencing artifact. For each public chain, a later analysis derived a clonal expansion index from normalized ranks of inferred template counts within each repertoire. Generation probabilities in a later analysis came from a VDJ recombination model fitted to out-of-frame rearrangements, and those results were checked against IGoR. A later analysis scored TCR-TCR, TCR-HLA and TCR-CMV co-occurrence with hypergeometric tests, applying a repertoire-size bias correction to TCR pairs. In a later analysis, false discovery rates were estimated by permuting HLA or CMV assignments 20 times. In a later analysis, co-occurring TCRs were grouped using DBSCAN, with TCRdist sequence similarity added in when clustering inside HLA-allele-positive subsets. Co-occurrence clustering excluded repertoires with fewer than 30,000 or more than 120,000 public chains, plus five with anomalous nucleotide sharing. TCRdb obtained this table from immuneACCESS and retained in-frame rearrangements with V and J assigned. These tables miss some clones; where compared with another copy, unresolved V genes account for less than half of the shortfall, and the remainder is unexplained. From that table come the V and J calls and clone size; the DNA was used to work out D and trimming. The sample has 65,000 to 85,000 clones on record. The ten largest clonotypes hold 2.4% of the sample.

Recombination connected TRBV11-3 to TRBJ2-1, and 10 bases in between align with TRBD2. The clonotype originates from a female donor in good health and CMV-seropositive. The sample taken for sequencing was PBMCs. The bases read TGTGCCAGCAGCTTAGGTCTAGCGGGAGTGATTGAGCAGTTCTTC. This translates into CASSLGLAGVIEQFF.